Presented here are 9 T cell receptor beta chains from one specimen sequenced in a study of blood T cell repertoires in COVID-19 (TCRdb year 2020). The library relied on the immunoSEQ multiplex PCR assay. TCRdb holds this immuneACCESS table with in-frame rearrangements only. Some clones are missing; in checked studies, unresolved V genes explain under half, and the rest has no known cause. This sample holds under 200,000 clones; roughly 82% were observed only once. Jointly, the top ten make up less than 9.5% of the sample. The sequencing sample was made of peripheral blood. These receptor sequences come from a woman aged 55-75 years with COVID-19, enrolled during active disease.

The chain combines TRBV7-2 with TRBJ2-2, with TRBD1 matching 9 bases. The germline V gene has CDR1 SGHTA and CDR2 FQGNSA. The CDR3 runs to 15 residues. V trimming: 5 bases; J trimming: 10 bases; junction bases outside the gene matches: 11. CDR3 sequence (DNA): TGTGCCAGCAGCGTGTCCCCGGGACAGGGTGTGGAGCTGTTTTTT. This codes for CASSVSPGQGVELFF.

The chain is built from TRBV4-3 and TRBJ2-2, with TRBD1 identical over 9 bases. The CDR3 loop spans 17 amino acids. The germline V gene encodes CDR1 LGHNA and CDR2 YSLEER. J was trimmed by 7 bases and V by 0 bases; bases with no gene match: 9. This CDR3 reads CASSQDSGTGSDGELFF. CDR3 DNA sequence: TGCGCCAGCAGCCAAGATAGTGGGACAGGGTCCGACGGGGAGCTGTTTTTT.

The DNA of the CDR3 is TGTGCCAGCAGGGGGAGCGGGAGACACAATGAGCAGTTCTTC. It specifies CASRGSGRHNEQFF. This chain links TRBV25-1 with TRBJ2-1; 8 bases fit TRBD2. V shed 6 bases and J 5 bases; nucleotides not matched to a gene: 6. Germline lookup yields CDR1 MGHDK and CDR2 SYGVNS. This CDR3 has 14 residues.

With regard to this clone: Additional DNA sequences in this sample encode the identical CDR3. The chain is built from TRBV28 and TRBJ1-5; D is undetermined. Germline CDR1 MDHEN, CDR2 SYDVKM. This CDR3 is 13 amino acids long. Trimming cost V 3 bases and J 2 bases, with 5 bases left between them. CDR3 nucleotide sequence: TGTGCCAGCAGTTTGTTAGGCAATCAGCCCCAGCATTTT. Protein product: CASSLLGNQPQHF.

This chain links TRBV3-1 (or the pseudogene TRBV3-2) with TRBJ2-3; 8 bases align to TRBD2. The CDR3 is 17 amino acids. V lost 0 bases and J lost 0; bases outside the gene matches: 5. Germline V gene sequence: CDR1 LGHDT, CDR2 YNNKEL (reference sequence). The CDR3 protein is CASSQDSSGRSTDTQYF. The DNA of the CDR3 is TGTGCCAGCAGCCAAGATTCGAGCGGGAGAAGCACAGATACGCAGTATTTT.

This clone was observed a handful of times. The chain combines TRBV10-3 with TRBJ2-7, with D possibly TRBD1 on 6 matching bases. This CDR3 region has 13 residues. Germline values: CDR1 ENHRY, CDR2 SYGVKD. Trimming removed 10 bases from V and 2 bases from J, with 15 bases in between. The chain's CDR3 is CATRPGAPYEQYF. DNA for the CDR3: TGTGCCACCAGACCAGGGGCTCCCTACGAGCAGTACTTC.

This chain connects TRBV10-3 to TRBJ2-1, with 9 bases matching TRBD1. The ends lost 10 bases at V and 9 bases at J; junction bases unmatched: 13. The V gene's germline CDR1 is ENHRY and CDR2 SYGVKD. The CDR3 consists of 14 residues. The CDR3 DNA reads as TGTGCCACCATAAAGGGACAGGGCATAGGTGAGCAGTTCTTC. Translating it yields CATIKGQGIGEQFF.

The V and J genes are TRBV18 and TRBJ2-3; 9 bases are a match to TRBD2. Trimming removed 4 bases from V and 2 bases from J; junction bases left unmatched: 7. CDR3 length equals 16 residues. CDR1 and CDR2 (germline): KGHSH, LQKENI. CDR3 sequence: CASSRVRTSATDTQYF. As DNA, the CDR3 is TGTGCCAGCTCACGTGTCAGGACTAGCGCCACAGATACGCAGTATTTT.

The V call is TRBV12-2, the J call TRBJ2-2; the table calls TRBD2, which could not be checked here. TRBV12-2 is a pseudogene segment. The CDR3 is 17 amino acids. The CDR3 reads CASRSNLSFPNTGELFF. CDR3 bases: TGTGCAAGTCGCTCGAATCTTAGCTTCCCGAACACCGGGGAGCTGTTTTTT.